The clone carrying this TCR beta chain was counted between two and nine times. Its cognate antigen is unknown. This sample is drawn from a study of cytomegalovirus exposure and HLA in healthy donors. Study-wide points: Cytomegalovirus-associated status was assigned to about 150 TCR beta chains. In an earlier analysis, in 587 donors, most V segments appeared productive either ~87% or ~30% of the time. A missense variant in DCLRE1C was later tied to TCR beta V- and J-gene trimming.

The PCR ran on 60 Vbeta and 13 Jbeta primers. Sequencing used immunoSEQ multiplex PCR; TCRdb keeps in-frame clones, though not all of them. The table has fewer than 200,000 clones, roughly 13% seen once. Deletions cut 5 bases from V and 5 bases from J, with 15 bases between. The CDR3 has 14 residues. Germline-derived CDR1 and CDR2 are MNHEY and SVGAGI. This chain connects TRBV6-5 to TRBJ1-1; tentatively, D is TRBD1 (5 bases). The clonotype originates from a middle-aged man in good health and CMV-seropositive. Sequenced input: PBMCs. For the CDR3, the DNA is TGTGCCAGCAGTGTACGGGGGATACGGACTGAAGCTTTCTTT. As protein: CASSVRGIRTEAFF.